The rows below give T cell receptor beta chains drawn from one sample of a study of T cell responses to AZD1222 COVID-19 vaccine. Assay used: immunoSEQ multiplex PCR; TCRdb lists only in-frame clones, some missing. The sample has about 130,000 clones; about 93% are singletons. The material was peripheral blood, obtained on day 0 of AZD1222 vaccination. The receptors were sampled from an adult in good health. CDR3s include the opening cysteine and the closing phenylalanine or tryptophan. Size is stated for part of the rows, as once, few or many counts, or as a class when the clone is expanded.

J,V,length,size,CDR3
TRBJ1-1,TRBV18,18,once,CASSPITGQGLTNTEAFF
TRBJ2-7,TRBV5-4,15,-,CASSLETGGGYEQYF
TRBJ1-2,TRBV19,13,once,CASSIAASYGYTF
TRBJ2-1,TRBV4-1,20,-,CASSQQGIIKTGATYNEQFF
TRBJ2-7,TRBV29-1,13,-,CSVRLQMGYEQYF
TRBJ2-1,TRBV4-3,15,-,CASSQVGQNLNEQFF
TRBJ1-1,TRBV19,13,-,CASSIGTALGAFF
TRBJ1-6,TRBV7-2,16,-,CASSLGTARYNSPLHF
TRBJ2-7,TRBV6-5,14,-,CASSYVGGFGEQYF
TRBJ2-5,TRBV7-3,15,-,CASSSTGTSGETQYF
TRBJ2-3,TRBV29-1,14,-,CSVETPHSTDTQYF
TRBJ2-2,TRBV4-1,15,-,CASSPPDWDTGELFF
TRBJ1-1,TRBV7-8,13,once,CASSPQGEGRAFF
TRBJ1-2,TRBV7-2,14,-,CASSPNWLLDGYTF
TRBJ2-3,TRBV5-4,12,-,CASSSNGGTQYF
TRBJ1-5,TRBV15,16,-,CATSRTASGVTQPQHF
TRBJ2-5,TRBV6-2/TRBV6-3,13,-,CASSWDIEETQYF
TRBJ1-1,TRBV30,13,-,CAWITEAGTEAFF
TRBJ1-1,TRBV11-2,13,-,CASSADRSNEAFF
TRBJ1-2,TRBV7-3,14,-,CASSSFQGAGGYTF